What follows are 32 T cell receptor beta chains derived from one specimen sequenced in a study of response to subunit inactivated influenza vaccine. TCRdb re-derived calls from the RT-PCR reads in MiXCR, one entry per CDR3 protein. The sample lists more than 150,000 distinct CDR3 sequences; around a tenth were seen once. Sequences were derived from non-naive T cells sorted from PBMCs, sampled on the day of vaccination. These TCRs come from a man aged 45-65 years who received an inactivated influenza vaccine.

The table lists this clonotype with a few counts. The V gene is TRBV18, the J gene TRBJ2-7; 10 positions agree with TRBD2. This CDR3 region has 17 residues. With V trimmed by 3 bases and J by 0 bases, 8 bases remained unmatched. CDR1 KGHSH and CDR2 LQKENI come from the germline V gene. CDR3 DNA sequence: TGTGCCAGCTCACCTCCTGGACTAGCGGTGAGCTCCTACGAGCAGTACTTC. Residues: CASSPPGLAVSSYEQYF.

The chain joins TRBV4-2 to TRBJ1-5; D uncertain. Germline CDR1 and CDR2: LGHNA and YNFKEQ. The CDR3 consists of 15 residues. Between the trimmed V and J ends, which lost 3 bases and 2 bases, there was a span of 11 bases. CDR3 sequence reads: CASSHSPEGNQPQHF. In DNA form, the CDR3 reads TGTGCCAGCAGCCATTCCCCTGAGGGCAATCAGCCCCAGCATTTT.

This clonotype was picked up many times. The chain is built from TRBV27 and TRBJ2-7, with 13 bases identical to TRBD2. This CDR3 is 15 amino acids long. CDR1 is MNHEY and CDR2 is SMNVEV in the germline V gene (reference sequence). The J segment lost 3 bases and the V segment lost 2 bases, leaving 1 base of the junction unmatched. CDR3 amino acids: CASSLGTSGNYEQYF. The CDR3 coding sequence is TGTGCCAGCAGTTTAGGGACTAGCGGGAACTACGAGCAGTACTTC.

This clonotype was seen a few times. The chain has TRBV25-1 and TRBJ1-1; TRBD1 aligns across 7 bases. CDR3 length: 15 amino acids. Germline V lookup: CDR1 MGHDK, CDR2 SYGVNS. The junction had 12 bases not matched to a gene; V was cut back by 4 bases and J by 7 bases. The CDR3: CASSGRDSLKGEAFF. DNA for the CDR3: TGTGCCAGCAGTGGGAGGGACAGTTTGAAGGGTGAAGCTTTCTTT.

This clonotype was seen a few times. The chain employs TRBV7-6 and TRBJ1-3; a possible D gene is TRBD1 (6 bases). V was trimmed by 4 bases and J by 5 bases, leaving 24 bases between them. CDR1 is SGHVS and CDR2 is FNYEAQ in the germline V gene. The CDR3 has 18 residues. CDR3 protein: CASSSPLGQTQKRNTIYF. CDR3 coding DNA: TGTGCCAGCAGCTCACCCCTTGGACAGACGCAAAAACGAAACACCATATATTTT.

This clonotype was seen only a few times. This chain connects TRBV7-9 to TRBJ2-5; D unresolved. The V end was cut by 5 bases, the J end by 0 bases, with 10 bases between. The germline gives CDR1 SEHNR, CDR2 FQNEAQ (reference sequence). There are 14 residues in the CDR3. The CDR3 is CASSQIRNQETQYF. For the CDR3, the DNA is TGTGCCAGCAGCCAAATCCGGAACCAAGAGACCCAGTACTTC.

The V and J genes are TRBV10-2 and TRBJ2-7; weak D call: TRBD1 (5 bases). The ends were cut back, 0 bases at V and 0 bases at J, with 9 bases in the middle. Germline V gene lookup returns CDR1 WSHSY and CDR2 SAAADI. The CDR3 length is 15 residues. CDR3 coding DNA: TGCGCCAGCAGTGAGTCCAGGACACGCTCCTACGAGCAGTACTTC. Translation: CASSESRTRSYEQYF.

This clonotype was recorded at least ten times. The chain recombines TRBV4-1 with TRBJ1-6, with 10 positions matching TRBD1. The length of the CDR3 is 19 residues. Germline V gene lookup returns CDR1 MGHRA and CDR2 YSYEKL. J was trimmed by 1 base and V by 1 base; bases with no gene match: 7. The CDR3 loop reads CASSQARDRGKSYNSPLHF. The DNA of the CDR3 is TGCGCCAGCAGCCAAGCGAGGGACAGGGGAAAATCCTATAATTCACCCCTCCACTTT.

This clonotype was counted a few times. CDR3 nucleotide sequence: TGCGGGGGTCAATTCCGGGACAGCTACACCGGGGAGCTGTTTTTT. As protein: CGGQFRDSYTGELFF. V usage is TRBV20-1 and J usage is TRBJ2-2; 7 bases match TRBD1. Germline-derived CDR1 and CDR2 are DFQATT and SNEGSKA (reference sequence). This CDR3 has 15 residues.

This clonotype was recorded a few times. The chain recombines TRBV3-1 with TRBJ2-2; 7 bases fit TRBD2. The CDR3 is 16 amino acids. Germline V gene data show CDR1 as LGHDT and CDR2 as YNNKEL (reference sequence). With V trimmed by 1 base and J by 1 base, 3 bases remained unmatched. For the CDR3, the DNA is TGTGCCAGCAGCCAAGGGGGCGGGAGGAACACCGGGGAGCTGTTTTTT. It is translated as CASSQGGGRNTGELFF.

Here the CDR3 reads CASSQQRDAGTLHYEQYF. In DNA form, the CDR3 reads TGCGCCAGCAGCCAACAACGCGATGCCGGGACTCTTCATTACGAGCAGTACTTC. The chain recombines TRBV4-3 with TRBJ2-7; TRBD2 is a possible D gene (6 bases). Trimming shortened V by 2 bases and J by 4 bases, and 24 bases separated the two germline ends. Germline loops: CDR1 LGHNA, CDR2 YSLEER. This CDR3 is built from 18 residues.

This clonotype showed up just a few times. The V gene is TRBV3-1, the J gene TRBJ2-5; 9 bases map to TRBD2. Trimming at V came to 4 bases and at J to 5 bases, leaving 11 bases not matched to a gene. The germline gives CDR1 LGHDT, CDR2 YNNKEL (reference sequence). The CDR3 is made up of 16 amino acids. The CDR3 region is CASSLIRGTSRETQYF. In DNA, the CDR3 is TGTGCCAGCAGCCTTATCCGTGGGACTAGCAGGGAGACCCAGTACTTC.

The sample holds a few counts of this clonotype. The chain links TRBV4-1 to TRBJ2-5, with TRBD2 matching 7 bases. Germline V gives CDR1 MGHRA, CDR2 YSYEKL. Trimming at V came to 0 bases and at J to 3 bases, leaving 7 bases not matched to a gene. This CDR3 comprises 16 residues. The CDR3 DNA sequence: TGCGCCAGCAGCCAAGATCGCTCACTAGCGAAAGAGACCCAGTACTTC. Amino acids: CASSQDRSLAKETQYF.

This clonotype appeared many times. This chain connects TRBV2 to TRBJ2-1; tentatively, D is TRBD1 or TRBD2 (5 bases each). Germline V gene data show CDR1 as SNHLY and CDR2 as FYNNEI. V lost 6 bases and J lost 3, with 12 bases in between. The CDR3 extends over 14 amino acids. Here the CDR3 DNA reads TGTGCCAGCAGGGAGGAAGACAGCTACAATGAGCAGTTCTTC. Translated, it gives CASREEDSYNEQFF.

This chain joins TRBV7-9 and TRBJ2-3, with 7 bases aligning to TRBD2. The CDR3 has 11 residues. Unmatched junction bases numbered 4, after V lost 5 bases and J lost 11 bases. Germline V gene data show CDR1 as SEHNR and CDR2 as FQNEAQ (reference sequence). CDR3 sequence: CASSTGGGQYF. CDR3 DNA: TGTGCCAGCAGCACTGGGGGGGGGCAGTATTTT.

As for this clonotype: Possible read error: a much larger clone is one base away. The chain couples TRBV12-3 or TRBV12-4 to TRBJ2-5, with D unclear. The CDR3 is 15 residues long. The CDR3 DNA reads TGTGCCAGCAGTTTAGCGCGACTCATCCAAGAGACCCACTACTTC. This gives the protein CASSLARLIQETHYF.

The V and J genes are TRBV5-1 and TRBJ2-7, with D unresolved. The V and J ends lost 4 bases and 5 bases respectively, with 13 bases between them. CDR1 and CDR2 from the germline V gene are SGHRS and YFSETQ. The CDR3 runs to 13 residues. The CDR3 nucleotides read TGCGCCAGCAGCGCCTCGAATCAGGACGAGCAGTACTTC. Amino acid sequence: CASSASNQDEQYF.

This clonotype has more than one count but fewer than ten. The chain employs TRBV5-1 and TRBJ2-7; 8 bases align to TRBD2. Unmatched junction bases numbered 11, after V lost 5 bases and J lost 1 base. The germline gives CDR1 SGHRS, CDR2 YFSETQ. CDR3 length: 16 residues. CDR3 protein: CASSFSAGGASYEQYF. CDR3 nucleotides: TGCGCCAGCAGTTTTTCTGCGGGGGGCGCATCCTACGAGCAGTACTTC.

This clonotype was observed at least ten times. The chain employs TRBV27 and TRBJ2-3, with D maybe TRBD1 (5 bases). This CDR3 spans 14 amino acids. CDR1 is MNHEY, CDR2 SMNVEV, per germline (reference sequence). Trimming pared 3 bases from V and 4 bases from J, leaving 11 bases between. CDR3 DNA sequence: TGTGCCAGCAGTTTTGCAGGGCGGTCAGATACGCAGTATTTT. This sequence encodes CASSFAGRSDTQYF.

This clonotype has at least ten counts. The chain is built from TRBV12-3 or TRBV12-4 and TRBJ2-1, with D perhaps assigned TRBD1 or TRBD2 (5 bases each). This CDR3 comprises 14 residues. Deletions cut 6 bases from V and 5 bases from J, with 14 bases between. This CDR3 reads CASRSSGTNNEQFF. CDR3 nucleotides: TGTGCCAGCAGATCCTCCGGGACCAACAATGAGCAGTTCTTC.

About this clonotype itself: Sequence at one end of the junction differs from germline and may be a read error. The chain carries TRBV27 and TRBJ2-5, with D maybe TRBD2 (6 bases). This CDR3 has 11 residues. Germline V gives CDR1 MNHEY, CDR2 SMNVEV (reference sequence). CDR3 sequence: CASSLRDFLFF. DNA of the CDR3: TGTGCCAGCAGTTTGCGGGACTTCCTCTTCTTC.

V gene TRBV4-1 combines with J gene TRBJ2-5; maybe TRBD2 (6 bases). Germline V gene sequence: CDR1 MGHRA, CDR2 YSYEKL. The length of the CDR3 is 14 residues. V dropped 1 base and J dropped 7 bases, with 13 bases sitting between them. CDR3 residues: CASSQATRRGTQYF. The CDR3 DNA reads TGCGCCAGCAGCCAAGCCACACGGAGGGGGACCCAGTACTTC.

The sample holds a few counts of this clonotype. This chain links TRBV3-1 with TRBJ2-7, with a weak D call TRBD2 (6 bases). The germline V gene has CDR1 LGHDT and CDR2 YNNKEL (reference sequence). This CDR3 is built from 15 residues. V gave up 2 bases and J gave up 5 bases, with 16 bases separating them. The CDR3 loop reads CASSQPSGTHHEQYF. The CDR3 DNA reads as TGTGCCAGCAGCCAACCATCCGGGACTCATCACGAGCAGTACTTC.

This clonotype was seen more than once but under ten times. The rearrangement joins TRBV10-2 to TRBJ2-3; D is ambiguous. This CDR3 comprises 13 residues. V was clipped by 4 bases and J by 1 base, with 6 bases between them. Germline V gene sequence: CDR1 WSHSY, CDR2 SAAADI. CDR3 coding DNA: TGCGCCAGCAGTGGCACCCGCACAGATACGCAGTATTTT. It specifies CASSGTRTDTQYF.

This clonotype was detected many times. CDR3 amino acids: CSVDTPDSRYGYTF. The CDR3 DNA is TGCAGCGTTGATACCCCGGACAGTCGTTATGGCTACACCTTC. The chain has TRBV29-1 and TRBJ1-2; TRBD1 is a possible D gene (6 bases). Germline-derived CDR1 and CDR2 are SQVTM and ANQGSEA. V was pared by 3 bases and J by 5 bases, with 16 bases between. The CDR3 totals 14 residues.

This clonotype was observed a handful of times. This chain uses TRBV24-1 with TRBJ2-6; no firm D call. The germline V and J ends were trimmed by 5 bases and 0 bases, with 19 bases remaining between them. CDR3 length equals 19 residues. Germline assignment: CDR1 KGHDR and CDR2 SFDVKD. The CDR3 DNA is TGTGCCACCAGTGGACTTTCAAACGGGCAAACCTCTGGGGCCAACGTCCTGACTTTC. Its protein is CATSGLSNGQTSGANVLTF.

The CDR3 bases are TGCGCCAGCGCACTGGGGGGGGGAGAGACCCAGTACTTC. Its translation: CASALGGGETQYF. The V and J genes are TRBV5-1 and TRBJ2-5, with 7 bases identical to TRBD2. Per the germline V gene, CDR1 is SGHRS and CDR2 is YFSETQ. There are 13 residues in the CDR3. The V and J ends lost 7 bases and 4 bases, in that order; junction bases with no gene match: 7. Drawing the rest from reference TRBV5-1 and TRBJ2-5, the complete variable domain is KAGVTQTPRYLIKTRGQQVTLSCSPISGHRSVSWYQQTPGQGLQFLFEYFSETQRNKGNFPGRFSGRQFSNSRSEMNVSTLELGDSALYLCASALGGGETQYFGPGTRLLVL.

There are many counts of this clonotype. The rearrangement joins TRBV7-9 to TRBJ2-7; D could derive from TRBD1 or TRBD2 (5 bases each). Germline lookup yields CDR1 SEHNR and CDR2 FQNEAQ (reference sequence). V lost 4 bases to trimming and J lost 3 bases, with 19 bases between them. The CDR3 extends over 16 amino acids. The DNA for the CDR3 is TGTGCCAGCAGCTCGAACTCAGGGACGTCTCTCTACGAGCAGTACTTC. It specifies CASSSNSGTSLYEQYF.

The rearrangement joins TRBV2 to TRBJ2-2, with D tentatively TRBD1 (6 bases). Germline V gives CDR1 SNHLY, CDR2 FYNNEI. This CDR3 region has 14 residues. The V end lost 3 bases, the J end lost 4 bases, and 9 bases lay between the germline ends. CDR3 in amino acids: CASSDRGSTGELFF. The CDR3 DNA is TGTGCCAGCAGTGACAGGGGTAGCACCGGGGAGCTGTTTTTT.

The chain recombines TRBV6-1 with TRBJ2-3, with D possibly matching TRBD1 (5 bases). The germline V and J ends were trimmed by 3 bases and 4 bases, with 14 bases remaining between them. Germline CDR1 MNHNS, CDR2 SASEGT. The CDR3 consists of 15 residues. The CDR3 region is CASSDLQGAADTQYF. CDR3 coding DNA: TGTGCCAGCAGTGATCTCCAGGGTGCGGCAGATACGCAGTATTTT.

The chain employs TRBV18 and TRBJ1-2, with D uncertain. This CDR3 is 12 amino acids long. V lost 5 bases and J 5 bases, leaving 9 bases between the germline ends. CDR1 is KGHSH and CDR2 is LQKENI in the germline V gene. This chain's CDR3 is CASSEATYGYTF. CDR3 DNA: TGTGCCAGCTCAGAAGCGACGTATGGCTACACCTTC.

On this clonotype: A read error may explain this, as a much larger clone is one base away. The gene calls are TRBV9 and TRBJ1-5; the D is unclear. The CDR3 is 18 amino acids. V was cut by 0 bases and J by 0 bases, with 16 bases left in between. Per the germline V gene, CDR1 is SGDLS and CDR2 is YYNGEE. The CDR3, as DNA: TGTGCCAGCAGCGTAGTGGTCCGACACCCTAATAGCAATCAGCCCCAGCATTTT. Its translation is CASSVVVRHPNSNQPQHF.